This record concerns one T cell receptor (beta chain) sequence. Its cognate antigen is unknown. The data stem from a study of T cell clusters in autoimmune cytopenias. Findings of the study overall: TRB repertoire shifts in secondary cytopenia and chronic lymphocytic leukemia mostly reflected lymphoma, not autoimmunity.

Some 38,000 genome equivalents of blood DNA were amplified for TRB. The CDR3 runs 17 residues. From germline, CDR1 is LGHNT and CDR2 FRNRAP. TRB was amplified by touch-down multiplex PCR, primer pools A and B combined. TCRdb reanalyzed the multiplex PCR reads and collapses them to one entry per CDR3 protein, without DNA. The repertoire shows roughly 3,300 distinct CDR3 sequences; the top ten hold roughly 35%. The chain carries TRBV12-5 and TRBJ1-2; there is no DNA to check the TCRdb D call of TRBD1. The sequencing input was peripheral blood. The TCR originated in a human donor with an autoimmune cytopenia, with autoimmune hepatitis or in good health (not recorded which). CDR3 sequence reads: CASGLVKEGQGRYGYTF. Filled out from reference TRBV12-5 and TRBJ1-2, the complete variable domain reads DARVTQTPRHKVTEMGQEVTMRCQPILGHNTVFWYRQTMMQGLELLAYFRNRAPLDDSGMPKDRFSAEMPDATLATLKIQPSEPRDSAVYFCASGLVKEGQGRYGYTFGSGTRLTVV.